What follows are 21 T cell receptor beta chains derived from one specimen sequenced in a study of identical twins. TCRdb re-analysed the 5' RACE reads in MiXCR, keeping a single row per CDR3 protein. Of about 530,000 distinct CDR3 sequences detected, 20% to 25% appear once; the ten largest clones hold 0.45% to 0.5%. This same sample was also part of a study on yellow fever vaccine responses in identical twins.

Sequencing used CD4+ T cells sorted from blood. The receptors originated from a woman between 18 and 29 years old in good health.

In its sample, this clonotype was seen a few times. CDR3 DNA sequence: TGCGCCAGCAGCTTGATTAGCGGGGGGGCAGATACGCAGTATTTT. Its protein product is CASSLISGGADTQYF. The rearrangement links TRBV5-1 to TRBJ2-3; 11 nucleotides line up with TRBD2. Trimming took 1 base from V and 4 from J; bases not matched to a gene: 2. The V gene's germline CDR1 is SGHRS and CDR2 YFSETQ. The CDR3 is 15 amino acids.

This clonotype was seen only a few times. The chain uses TRBV21-1 and TRBJ2-3. TRBV21-1 is a recognized pseudogene. CDR3 length: 14 amino acids. The CDR3 DNA follows: TGTGCCAGCAGTCAAATGCCTAGCACAGATACGCAGTATTTT. Translated: CASSQMPSTDTQYF.

The chain recombines TRBV12-3 or TRBV12-4 with TRBJ1-1; no clear D gene. The length of the CDR3 is 13 residues. Trimming shortened V by 2 bases and J by 1 base, and 5 bases separated the two germline ends. CDR3 coding DNA: TGTGCCAGCAGTTTAAATGAGAACACTGAAGCTTTCTTT. Translating gives CASSLNENTEAFF.

This clonotype was observed a few times. V is TRBV24-1 and J is TRBJ2-7; D may be TRBD2 (6 bases). Per the germline V gene, CDR1 is KGHDR and CDR2 is SFDVKD. V shed 2 bases and J shed 2 bases, with 15 bases lying between them. The CDR3 loop spans 16 amino acids. In nucleotides, the CDR3 is TGTGCCACCAGTGATTCGGGGACGGGGAGGACCTACGAGCAGTACTTC. Residues: CATSDSGTGRTYEQYF.

This chain connects TRBV27 to TRBJ2-1; 10 bases align to TRBD2. V shed 1 base, J shed 10 bases, and the junction held 4 bases outside the gene matches. Germline-derived CDR1 and CDR2 are MNHEY and SMNVEV (reference sequence). The CDR3 is made up of 14 amino acids. CDR3 DNA: TGTGCCAGCAGTTTATTCCGGACTAGCGGAGAGCAGTTCTTC. Translation: CASSLFRTSGEQFF.

This clonotype was counted only a few times. The rearrangement links TRBV9 to TRBJ2-6, with D perhaps TRBD2 (5 bases). Germline CDR1 reads SGDLS; CDR2 reads YYNGEE. V was shortened by 10 bases and J by 0 bases, with 23 bases between the two germline ends. This CDR3 contains 18 residues. The chain's CDR3 is CAGYMDVTGVSGANVLTF. CDR3 nucleotides: TGTGCCGGCTACATGGACGTAACCGGGGTCTCTGGGGCCAACGTCCTGACTTTC.

V usage is TRBV9 and J usage is TRBJ2-1; maybe TRBD2 (6 bases). This CDR3 spans 14 amino acids. The V and J ends lost 0 bases and 8 bases respectively, with 12 bases between them. The germline CDR1 and CDR2 sequences are SGDLS and YYNGEE. The CDR3 coding sequence is TGTGCCAGCAGCGTAGGGGTAGGGGAGGATGAGCAGTTCTTC. Protein product: CASSVGVGEDEQFF.

This clonotype has only a few counts. The chain is built from TRBV20-1 and TRBJ1-1, with TRBD1 as a possible D gene (5 bases). This CDR3 comprises 14 residues. V was cut by 8 bases and J by 0 bases, with 16 bases left in between. Germline V gene data show CDR1 as DFQATT and CDR2 as SNEGSKA (reference sequence). In nucleotides, the CDR3 is TGCAGTCCCACTCGGGGGGGTATGAACACTGAAGCTTTCTTT. Its translation is CSPTRGGMNTEAFF.

The genes are TRBV5-1 and TRBJ2-2, with 8 bases identical to TRBD2. V lost 1 base to trimming and J lost 7 bases; unmatched junction nucleotides: 6. The CDR3 runs to 15 residues. Germline CDR1 reads SGHRS; CDR2 reads YFSETQ. CDR3 coding DNA: TGCGCCAGCAGCTTGTCGACTAGCGCGGTCGGGGAGCTGTTTTTT. Translating it yields CASSLSTSAVGELFF.

The chain joins TRBV5-1 to TRBJ2-5; possible D gene TRBD2, 6 bases. V was trimmed by 4 bases and J by 2 bases, leaving 15 bases between them. Germline V gene data show CDR1 as SGHRS and CDR2 as YFSETQ. The CDR3 is 15 amino acids. The CDR3: CASSGGGSGQETQYF. The DNA of the CDR3 is TGCGCCAGCAGCGGGGGTGGTAGCGGTCAAGAGACCCAGTACTTC.

The V call is TRBV12-3 or TRBV12-4, the J call TRBJ2-5; weak D call: TRBD1 (5 bases). The CDR3 loop spans 15 amino acids. V lost 1 base to trimming and J lost 7 bases, with 16 bases between them. The CDR3 loop reads CASSLGAGPQWTQYF. CDR3 DNA sequence: TGTGCCAGCAGTTTAGGGGCAGGGCCTCAATGGACCCAGTACTTC.

The chain joins TRBV29-1 to TRBJ2-1; D could derive from TRBD1 or TRBD2 (6 bases each). Germline V gives CDR1 SQVTM, CDR2 ANQGSEA. The CDR3 length is 12 residues. V was trimmed by 5 bases and J by 7 bases, leaving 12 bases between them. CDR3 protein: CSVRGTTNEQFF. The CDR3 nucleotides read TGCAGCGTTCGCGGGACAACGAATGAGCAGTTCTTC.

This clonotype appeared a few times. The V and J genes are TRBV20-1 and TRBJ2-3; TRBD2 might be the D (5 bases). V was pared by 2 bases and J by 6 bases, with 15 bases between. In germline, CDR1 is DFQATT, CDR2 SNEGSKA (reference sequence). The CDR3 spans 14 residues. CDR3: CSARRLAKKDTQYF. CDR3 sequence (DNA): TGCAGTGCTAGAAGGCTAGCTAAAAAGGATACGCAGTATTTT.

This clonotype was recorded at least ten times. The chain combines TRBV12-3 or TRBV12-4 with TRBJ1-1, with 9 bases identical to TRBD1. The CDR3 has 15 residues. V gave up 6 bases and J gave up 0 bases; unmatched junction bases: 5. CDR3 amino acids: CASRMGQGLNTEAFF. CDR3 DNA sequence: TGTGCCAGCAGAATGGGACAGGGCCTGAACACTGAAGCTTTCTTT.

This clonotype appeared a few times. The gene calls are TRBV28 and TRBJ2-1; TRBD2 agrees at 9 bases. This CDR3 has 14 residues. In germline, CDR1 is MDHEN, CDR2 SYDVKM. V shed 6 bases and J 8 bases; nucleotides not matched to a gene: 8. The CDR3, as DNA: TGTGCCAGCAGAGGGGCGGGGGGGTCCCATGAGCAGTTCTTC. As protein: CASRGAGGSHEQFF.

This chain uses TRBV18 with TRBJ2-3; D is unclear. Germline CDR1 KGHSH, CDR2 LQKENI. This CDR3 region has 15 residues. V dropped 1 base and J dropped 0 bases, with 8 bases sitting between them. Here the CDR3 reads CASSPQVGSTDTQYF. CDR3 DNA: TGTGCCAGCTCACCACAAGTTGGCAGCACAGATACGCAGTATTTT.

V and J are TRBV4-1 and TRBJ1-6; D uncertain. V was pared by 0 bases and J by 6 bases, with 12 bases between. This CDR3 is built from 16 residues. The germline V gene has CDR1 MGHRA and CDR2 YSYEKL. The CDR3 region is CASSQEWASSNSPLHF. CDR3 bases: TGCGCCAGCAGCCAAGAATGGGCCTCGAGTAATTCACCCCTCCACTTT.

The J gene is TRBJ1-5, the V gene TRBV6-2 or TRBV6-3; D ambiguous. The ends were cut back, 2 bases at V and 9 bases at J, with 8 bases in the middle. The CDR3 extends over 12 amino acids. Germline CDR1 MNHEY, CDR2 SVGEGT. The CDR3: CASSYPSGPQHF. CDR3 sequence (DNA): TGTGCCAGCAGTTACCCCTCGGGGCCCCAGCATTTT.

The rearrangement uses TRBV20-1 and TRBJ2-5; unclear D gene. The CDR3 runs 13 residues. V lost 5 bases and J lost 1, with 11 bases in between. Germline CDR1 DFQATT, CDR2 SNEGSKA (reference sequence). This CDR3 is CSAPLRGQETQYF. The DNA for the CDR3 is TGCAGTGCTCCCCTTAGAGGCCAAGAGACCCAGTACTTC.

J is TRBJ2-3 and V is TRBV11-1, with 9 bases lining up with TRBD1. Trimming took 5 bases from V and 3 from J; bases not matched to a gene: 9. Germline CDR1 is SGHAT and CDR2 is FQDESV (reference sequence). This CDR3 has 16 amino acids. Here the CDR3 DNA reads TGTGCCAGCAGCCCCGGGACAGGGAAGGGAACAGATACGCAGTATTTT. It specifies CASSPGTGKGTDTQYF.

This clonotype was recorded a few times. The chain combines TRBV10-3 with TRBJ2-2; no clear D gene. CDR3 length: 14 amino acids. V was pared by 9 bases and J by 2 bases, with 13 bases between. Per the germline V gene, CDR1 is ENHRY and CDR2 is SYGVKD. CDR3 sequence: CAISLPTNTGELFF. The CDR3 nucleotides are TGTGCCATTTCACTACCAACAAACACCGGGGAGCTGTTTTTT.